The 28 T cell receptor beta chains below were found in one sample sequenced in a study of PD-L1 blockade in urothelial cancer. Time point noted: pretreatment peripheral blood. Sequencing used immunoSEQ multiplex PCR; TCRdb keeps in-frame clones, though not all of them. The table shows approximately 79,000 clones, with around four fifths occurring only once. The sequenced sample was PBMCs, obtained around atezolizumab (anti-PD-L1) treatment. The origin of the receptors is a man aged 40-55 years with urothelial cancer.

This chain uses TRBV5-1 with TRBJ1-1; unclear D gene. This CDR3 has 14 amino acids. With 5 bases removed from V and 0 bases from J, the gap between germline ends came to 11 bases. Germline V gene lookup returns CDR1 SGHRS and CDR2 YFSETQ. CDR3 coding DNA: TGCGCCAGCAGTCCAGGTTCCATGAACACTGAAGCTTTCTTT. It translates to CASSPGSMNTEAFF.

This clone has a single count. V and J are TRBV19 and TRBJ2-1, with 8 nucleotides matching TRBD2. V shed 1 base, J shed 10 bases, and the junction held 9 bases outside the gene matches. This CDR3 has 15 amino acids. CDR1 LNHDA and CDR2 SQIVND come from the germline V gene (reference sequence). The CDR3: CASSIAGSGDREQFF. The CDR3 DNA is TGTGCCAGTAGTATAGCTGGTAGCGGGGATCGGGAGCAGTTCTTC.

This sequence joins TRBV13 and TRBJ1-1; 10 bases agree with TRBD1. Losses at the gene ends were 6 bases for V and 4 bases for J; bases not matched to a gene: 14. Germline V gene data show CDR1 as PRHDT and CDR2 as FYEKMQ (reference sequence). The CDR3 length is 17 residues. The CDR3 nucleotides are TGTGCCAGCAGTCGAAGATTCCGGGACAGGGGATTCACTGAAGCTTTCTTT. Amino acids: CASSRRFRDRGFTEAFF.

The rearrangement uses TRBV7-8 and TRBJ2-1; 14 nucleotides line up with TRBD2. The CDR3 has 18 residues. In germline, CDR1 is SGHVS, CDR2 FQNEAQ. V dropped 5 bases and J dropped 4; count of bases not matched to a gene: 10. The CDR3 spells CASSARLAGGFGYNEQFF. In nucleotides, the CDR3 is TGTGCCAGCAGCGCCCGACTAGCGGGAGGGTTCGGGTACAATGAGCAGTTCTTC.

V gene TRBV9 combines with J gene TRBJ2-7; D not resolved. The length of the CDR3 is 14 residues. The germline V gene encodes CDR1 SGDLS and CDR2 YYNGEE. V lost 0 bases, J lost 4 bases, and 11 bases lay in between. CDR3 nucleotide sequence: TGTGCCAGCAGCGTAGACGGTCGCGGTTACGAGCAGTACTTC. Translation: CASSVDGRGYEQYF.

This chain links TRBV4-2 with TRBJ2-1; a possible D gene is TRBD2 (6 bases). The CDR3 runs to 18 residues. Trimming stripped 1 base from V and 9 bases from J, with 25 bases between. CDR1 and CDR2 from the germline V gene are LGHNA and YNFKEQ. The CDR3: CASSQGRFRELKTGEQFF. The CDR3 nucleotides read TGTGCCAGCAGCCAAGGCCGGTTTCGGGAGCTCAAGACCGGTGAGCAGTTCTTC.

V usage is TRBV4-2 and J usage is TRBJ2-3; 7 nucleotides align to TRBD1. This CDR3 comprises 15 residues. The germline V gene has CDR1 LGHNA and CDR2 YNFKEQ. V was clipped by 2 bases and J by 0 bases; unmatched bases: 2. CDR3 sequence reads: CASSQRTGSTDTQYF. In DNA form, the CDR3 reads TGTGCCAGCAGCCAAAGGACAGGTAGCACAGATACGCAGTATTTT.

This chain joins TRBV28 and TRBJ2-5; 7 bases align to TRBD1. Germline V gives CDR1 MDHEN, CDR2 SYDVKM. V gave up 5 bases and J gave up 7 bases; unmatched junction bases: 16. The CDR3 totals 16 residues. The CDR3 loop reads CASSLGQSDYFGTQYF. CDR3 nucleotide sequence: TGTGCCAGCAGTCTGGGACAGTCAGACTATTTTGGGACCCAGTACTTC. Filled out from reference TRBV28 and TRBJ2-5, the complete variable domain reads DVKVTQSSRYLVKRTGEKVFLECVQDMDHENMFWYRQDPGLGLRLIYFSYDVKMKEKGDIPEGYSVSREKKERFSLILESASTNQTSMYLCASSLGQSDYFGTQYFGPGTRLLVL.

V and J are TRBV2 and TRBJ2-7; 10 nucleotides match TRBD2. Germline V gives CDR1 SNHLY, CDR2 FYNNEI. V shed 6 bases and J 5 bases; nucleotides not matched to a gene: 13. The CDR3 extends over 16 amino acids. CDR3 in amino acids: CASRTSSGSPTHEQYF. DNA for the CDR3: TGTGCCAGCAGGACCTCTAGCGGGAGCCCGACGCACGAGCAGTACTTC.

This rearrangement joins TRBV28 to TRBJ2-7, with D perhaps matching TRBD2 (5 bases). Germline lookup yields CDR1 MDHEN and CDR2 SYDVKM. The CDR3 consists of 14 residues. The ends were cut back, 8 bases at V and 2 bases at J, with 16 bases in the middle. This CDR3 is CASQVSGGAYEQYF. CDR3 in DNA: TGTGCCAGCCAGGTTTCCGGAGGAGCCTACGAGCAGTACTTC.

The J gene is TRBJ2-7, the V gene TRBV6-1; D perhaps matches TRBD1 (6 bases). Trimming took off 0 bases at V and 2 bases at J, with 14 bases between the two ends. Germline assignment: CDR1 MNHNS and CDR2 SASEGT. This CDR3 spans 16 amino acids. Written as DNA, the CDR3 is TGTGCCAGCAGTGAAGCAGGGGGATTTGGGGCCTACGAGCAGTACTTC. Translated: CASSEAGGFGAYEQYF.

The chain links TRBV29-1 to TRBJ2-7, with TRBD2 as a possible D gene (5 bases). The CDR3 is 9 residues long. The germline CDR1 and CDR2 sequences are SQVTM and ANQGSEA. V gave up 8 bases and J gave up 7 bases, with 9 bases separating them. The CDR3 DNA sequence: TGCAGCCCACGGGATGAGCAGTACTTC. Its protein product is CSPRDEQYF.

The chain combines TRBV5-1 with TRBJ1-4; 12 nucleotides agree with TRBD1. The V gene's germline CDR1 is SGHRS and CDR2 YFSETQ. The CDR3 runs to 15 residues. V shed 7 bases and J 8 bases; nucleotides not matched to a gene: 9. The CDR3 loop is CASGTTGTGGEKLFF. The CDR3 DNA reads TGCGCCAGCGGAACTACCGGGACAGGGGGCGAAAAACTGTTTTTT.

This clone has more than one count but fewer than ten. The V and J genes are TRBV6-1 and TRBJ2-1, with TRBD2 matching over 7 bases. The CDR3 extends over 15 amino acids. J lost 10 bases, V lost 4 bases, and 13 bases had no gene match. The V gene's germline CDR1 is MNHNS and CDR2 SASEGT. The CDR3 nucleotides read TGTGCCAGCAGTGTGACTACGGGACTATCCACGGAGCAGTTCTTC. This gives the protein CASSVTTGLSTEQFF.

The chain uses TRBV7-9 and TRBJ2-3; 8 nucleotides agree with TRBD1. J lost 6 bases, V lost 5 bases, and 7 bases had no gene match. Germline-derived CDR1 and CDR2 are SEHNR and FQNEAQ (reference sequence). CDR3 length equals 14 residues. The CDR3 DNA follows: TGTGCCAGCAGCCAAGGACAGGGTCTGGATACGCAGTATTTT. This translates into CASSQGQGLDTQYF.

CDR3 loop: CASSLSDRQDEKLFF. The DNA for the CDR3 is TGTGCCAGCAGTTTATCCGACAGGCAAGATGAAAAACTGTTTTTT. The V gene is TRBV28, the J gene TRBJ1-4, with D possibly matching TRBD1 (6 bases). Trimming removed 1 base from V and 6 bases from J, with 12 bases in between. CDR3 length: 15 amino acids. The germline V gene encodes CDR1 MDHEN and CDR2 SYDVKM.

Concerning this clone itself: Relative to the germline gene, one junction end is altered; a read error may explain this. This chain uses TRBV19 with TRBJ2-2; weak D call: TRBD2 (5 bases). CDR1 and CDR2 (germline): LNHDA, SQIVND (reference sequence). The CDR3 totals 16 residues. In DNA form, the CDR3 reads TGTGCCAGTAGTCCTCCGGTCAATGCGAACACCGGGGAGCTGCTTTTT. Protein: CASSPPVNANTGELLF.

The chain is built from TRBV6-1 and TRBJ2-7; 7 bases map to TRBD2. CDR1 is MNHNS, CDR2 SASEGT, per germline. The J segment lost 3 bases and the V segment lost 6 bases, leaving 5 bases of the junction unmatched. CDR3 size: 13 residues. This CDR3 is CASSRSGNYEQYF. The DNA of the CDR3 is TGTGCCAGCAGCCGAAGCGGGAACTACGAGCAGTACTTC.

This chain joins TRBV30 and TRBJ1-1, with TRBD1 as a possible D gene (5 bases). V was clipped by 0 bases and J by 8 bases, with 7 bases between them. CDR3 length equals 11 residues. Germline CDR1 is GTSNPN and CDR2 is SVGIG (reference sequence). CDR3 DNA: TGTGCCTGGAGTGTAGCAGGGGAAGCTTTCTTT. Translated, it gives CAWSVAGEAFF. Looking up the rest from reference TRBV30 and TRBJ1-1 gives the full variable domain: SQTIHQWPATLVQPVGSPLSLECTVEGTSNPNLYWYRQAAGRGLQLLFYSVGIGQISSEVPQNLSASRPQDRQFILSSKKLLLSDSGFYLCAWSVAGEAFFGQGTRLTVV.

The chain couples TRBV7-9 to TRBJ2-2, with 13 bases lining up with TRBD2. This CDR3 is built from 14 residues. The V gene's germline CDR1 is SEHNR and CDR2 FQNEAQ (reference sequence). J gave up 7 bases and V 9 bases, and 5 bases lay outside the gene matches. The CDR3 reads CASKGLAGDGELFF. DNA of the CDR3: TGTGCCAGTAAAGGACTAGCGGGAGACGGGGAGCTGTTTTTT.

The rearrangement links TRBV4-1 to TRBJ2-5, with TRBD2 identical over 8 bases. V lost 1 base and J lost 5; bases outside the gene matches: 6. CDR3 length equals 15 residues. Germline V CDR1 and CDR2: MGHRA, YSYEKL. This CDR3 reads CASSQGAGGGETQYF. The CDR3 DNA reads TGCGCCAGCAGCCAAGGCGCGGGAGGCGGGGAGACCCAGTACTTC.

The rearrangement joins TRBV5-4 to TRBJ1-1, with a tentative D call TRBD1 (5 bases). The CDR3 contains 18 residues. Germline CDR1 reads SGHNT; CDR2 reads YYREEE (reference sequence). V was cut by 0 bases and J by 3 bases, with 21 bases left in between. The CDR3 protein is CASSLERGWGREDTEAFF. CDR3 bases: TGTGCCAGCAGCTTGGAGCGGGGTTGGGGCAGGGAGGACACTGAAGCTTTCTTT.

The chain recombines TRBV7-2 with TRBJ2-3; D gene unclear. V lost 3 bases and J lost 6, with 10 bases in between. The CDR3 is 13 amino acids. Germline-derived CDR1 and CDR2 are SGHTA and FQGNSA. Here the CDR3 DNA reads TGTGCCAGCAGCTTCACTGTCAGGGATACGCAGTATTTT. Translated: CASSFTVRDTQYF. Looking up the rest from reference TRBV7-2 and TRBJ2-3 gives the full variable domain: GAGVSQSPSNKVTEKGKDVELRCDPISGHTALYWYRQSLGQGLEFLIYFQGNSAPDKSGLPSDRFSAERTGGSVSTLTIQRTQQEDSAVYLCASSFTVRDTQYFGPGTRLTVL.

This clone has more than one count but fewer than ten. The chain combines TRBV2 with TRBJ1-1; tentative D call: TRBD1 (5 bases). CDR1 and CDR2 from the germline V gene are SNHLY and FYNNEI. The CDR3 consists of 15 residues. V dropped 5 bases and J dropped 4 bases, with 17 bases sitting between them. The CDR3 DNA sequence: TGTGCCAGCAGTCTAACGGGGGGAACTAGCACTGAAGCTTTCTTT. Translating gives CASSLTGGTSTEAFF.

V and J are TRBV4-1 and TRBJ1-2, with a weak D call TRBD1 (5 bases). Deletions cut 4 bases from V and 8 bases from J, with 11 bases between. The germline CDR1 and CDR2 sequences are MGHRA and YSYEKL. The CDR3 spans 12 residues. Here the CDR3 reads CASSRDWDGYTF. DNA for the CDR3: TGCGCCAGCAGCCGGGACTGGGACGGCTACACCTTC.

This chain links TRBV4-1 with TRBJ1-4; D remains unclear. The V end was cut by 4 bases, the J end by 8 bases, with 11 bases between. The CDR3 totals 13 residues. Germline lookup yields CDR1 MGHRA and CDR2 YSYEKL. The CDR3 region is CASSRWQNEKLFF. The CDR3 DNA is TGCGCCAGCAGCCGATGGCAGAACGAAAAACTGTTTTTT.

The CDR3 spells CASSVVSNYGYTF. The CDR3 DNA reads TGTGCCAGCAGCGTAGTTAGTAACTATGGCTACACCTTC. V is TRBV9 and J is TRBJ1-2; D unresolved. This CDR3 comprises 13 residues. CDR1 is SGDLS and CDR2 is YYNGEE in the germline V gene. Trimming removed 0 bases from V and 1 base from J, with 4 bases in between.

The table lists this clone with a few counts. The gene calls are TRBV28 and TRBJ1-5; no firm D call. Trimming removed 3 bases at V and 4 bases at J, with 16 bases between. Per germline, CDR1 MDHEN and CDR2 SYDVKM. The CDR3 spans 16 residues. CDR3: CASSFLGKRSNQPQHF. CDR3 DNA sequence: TGTGCCAGCAGTTTTCTCGGTAAGAGAAGTAATCAGCCCCAGCATTTT.